This T cell receptor (beta chain) was recorded in a study of spatial heterogeneity in lung cancer. In the study overall: Alpha-chain sequences were consistently detected less often than beta-chain sequences.

This CDR3 has 16 amino acids. V shed 7 bases, J shed 0 bases, and the junction held 11 bases outside the gene matches. Germline CDR1 is SEHNR and CDR2 is FQNEAQ (reference sequence). Whole-study results and caveats: There were more appearances of ubiquitous expanded tumor TCRs in blood at resection than at follow-up.

This clonotype occurred a few times. Its antigen remains unknown. Time point denoted: sample taken at primary tumor resection. Without sorting, whole RNA was sequenced from tumor, nontumor lung or frozen PBMC. The donors comprised approximately 72 untreated early-stage non-small cell lung cancer patients. Every molecule of TCR cDNA had its own unique molecular identifier. TCRdb processed the 5' RACE reads anew with MiXCR; each CDR3 protein has one entry. The sample contains approximately 82,000 distinct CDR3 sequences, about 12% of which appear only once. Source: PBMCs, taken at surgery. The receptor was derived from a male donor with early-stage non-small cell lung cancer. V usage is TRBV7-9 and J usage is TRBJ2-7; 8 positions match TRBD2. The CDR3 region is CASTSLPGLDSYEQYF. The CDR3 DNA is TGTGCCAGCACTAGCCTTCCGGGACTAGACTCCTACGAGCAGTACTTC.